Listed here is a single TCR beta chain. Its specificity is unknown. The length of the CDR3 is 16 residues. Germline V gene sequence: CDR1 ENHRY, CDR2 SYGVKD. Trimming removed 0 bases at V and 4 bases at J, with 12 bases between. As originally analysed: Quality scores were absent from the junction-only immunoSEQ sequences, so filtering differed. Some clones are missing from TCRdb's copy, which holds only in-frame ones; the method was immunoSEQ multiplex PCR. V and J calls and clone size are given by that table; D and trimming were obtained from the DNA. The table shows about a million clones, with around 77% occurring only once. This specimen belongs to a study of shared clonotypes between healthy human individuals. Study conclusions and caveats: Clonotypes shared by all four sorted-subset donors had higher generation probabilities than non-shared clonotypes. Rarefaction gave evidence that sorted-subset sequencing remained incomplete despite large depth.

Sequencing was carried out using memory CD4+ T cells from PBMCs. Stated subset: CD45RA-negative fraction. The J gene is TRBJ2-2, the V gene TRBV10-3; D is undetermined. The receptor was isolated from a man aged 18 to 29 in good health. Some clones in this sample may be carry-over from other donors' samples. CDR3 in amino acids: CAISESVGRGTGELFF. The CDR3, as DNA: TGTGCCATCAGTGAGTCAGTAGGGCGAGGCACCGGGGAGCTGTTTTTT.